These T cell receptor beta chains were read from a single sample in a study of neurological immune-mediated disorders. Via MiXCR, TCRdb re-called the 5' RACE reads, giving one row per CDR3 protein. The repertoire holds around 70,000 distinct CDR3 sequences, less than 5.5% seen once, with about 2.7% in the top ten. What was sequenced was PBMCs. These TCRs come from a woman in her twenties or thirties with multiple sclerosis. Both conserved end residues are trimmed from each CDR3. Fields, in order: V gene, D gene, J gene, CDR3 protein. A D gene is named only where the DNA matches it firmly.

TRBV5-1,TRBD1,TRBJ1-4,ASSNRGAGGGEKLF
TRBV15,TRBD1,TRBJ2-2,ATSGGQGVNTGELF
TRBV4-1,.,TRBJ2-5,ASSQVRAWGRGETQY
TRBV20-1,TRBD1,TRBJ2-5,SAIRLDRGQETQY
TRBV3-1,TRBD1,TRBJ1-5,ASSQSGGHTMEPQH
TRBV10-2,TRBD2,TRBJ2-7,ASSESASGGVRVGEQY
TRBV12-3/TRBV12-4,TRBD2,TRBJ2-4,ASTPLSGGFKNIQY
TRBV5-1,.,TRBJ2-5,ASSYRPETQY
TRBV5-6,TRBD1,TRBJ2-7,ASSSKQGSYEQY
TRBV19,.,TRBJ2-3,ASSIVVLARTDTQY
TRBV5-1,.,TRBJ2-5,ASSATANQETQY
TRBV20-1,.,TRBJ1-1,SASLPQVAEAF
TRBV20-1,TRBD2,TRBJ2-2,SARSLTSGANTGELF
TRBV6-6,.,TRBJ2-4,ASSSLTGNIQY
TRBV12-3/TRBV12-4,.,TRBJ1-2,ASSLSEVWSDSYGYT
TRBV29-1,TRBD1,TRBJ1-1,SAGIGQGARTEAF
TRBV7-2,.,TRBJ2-1,ASSLGALGEQF
TRBV20-1,.,TRBJ1-2,SAAPTDSNYGYT
TRBV7-2,.,TRBJ2-2,ASSFGGGIGGELF
TRBV29-1,TRBD1,TRBJ2-7,SVGDRVRSYEQY
TRBV20-1,.,TRBJ2-1,SARPYRPGYNEQF
TRBV5-1,.,TRBJ2-5,ASSLAVVETQY
TRBV20-1,TRBD1,TRBJ1-1,SARTGGQHTEAF
TRBV7-9,TRBD1,TRBJ2-4,ASSRTGTDKNIQY
TRBV5-1,.,TRBJ2-3,ASSLDTTGDTQY
TRBV12-3/TRBV12-4,.,TRBJ1-5,ASSPGLFSNQPQN
TRBV6-6,.,TRBJ1-2,ASSSDSNYGYT
TRBV12-3/TRBV12-4,TRBD1,TRBJ2-7,ASSTGGREQY
TRBV5-1,.,TRBJ1-1,ASSDTEPNTEAF
TRBV5-6,.,TRBJ2-7,ASSFKGLGEQY
TRBV18,TRBD1,TRBJ1-1,ASSPSGTGGNTEAF
TRBV6-2/TRBV6-3,.,TRBJ1-5,ASRRGDQPQH
TRBV29-1,.,TRBJ2-1,SVDGRFAEQF
TRBV5-1,.,TRBJ2-1,ASTGGTPSYNEQF
TRBV10-3,.,TRBJ1-4,AISDPTDGEKLF
TRBV25-1,TRBD1,TRBJ1-2,ASSASSGTGGQG
TRBV20-1,TRBD2,TRBJ2-5,SARGRGGTETQY
TRBV20-1,.,TRBJ1-5,SAISGPNQPQH
TRBV6-6,.,TRBJ1-5,ASSYSPPRLRTGINQPQN
TRBV5-1,TRBD2,TRBJ2-1,ASSFASGGARAYNEQF
TRBV5-1,.,TRBJ1-1,ASSLSYSLNTEAF
TRBV20-1,.,TRBJ2-1,SVFGLYNEQF
TRBV20-1,.,TRBJ2-1,SARDLRRDSSYNEQF
TRBV15,.,TRBJ2-4,ATSVQGLGIQY
TRBV7-9,TRBD2,TRBJ2-3,ASSPWAGGPDTQY
TRBV5-1,.,TRBJ2-5,ASSLASGRETQY
TRBV28,.,TRBJ2-1,ASSYPRQLTYNEQF
TRBV5-1,TRBD1,TRBJ1-1,ASSVGQSDTEAF
TRBV20-1,TRBD2,TRBJ2-3,SARDRKSGGSTDTQY
TRBV20-1,.,TRBJ1-6,SARGPRGPGVVRDSPLH